This TCR beta chain comes out of a study of blood T cells in healthy people across ages. J gave up 4 bases and V 10 bases, and 20 bases lay outside the gene matches. The CDR3 runs 19 residues. Germline V gives CDR1 ENHRY, CDR2 SYGVKD. Notes on this clonotype: Its antigen is as yet unknown.

The use of a sample-barcoded 5' primer and a J-beta primer mix characterized a second PCR of roughly 7 to 11 cycles. Individual samples furnished no less than 2.5 million CDR3-containing paired-end reads apiece. TCRdb fed the 5' RACE reads into MiXCR, producing one record per CDR3 protein. The data show about 1.5 million distinct CDR3 sequences, approximately 38% seen once. General study results and limits: With unsorted PBMCs, a conclusive comparison of naive versus antigen-experienced cells was not possible.

This TCR was sampled from a woman under 30 in good health. The specimen sequenced was blood. The chain uses TRBV10-3 and TRBJ2-3, with 13 positions matching TRBD2. The CDR3 here is CATALIGTSGTTSADTQYF. CDR3 sequence (DNA): TGTGCCACCGCTCTAATCGGGACTAGCGGGACAACTAGCGCAGATACGCAGTATTTT.